These T cell receptor beta chains were read from a single sample in a study of cytomegalovirus exposure and HLA in healthy donors. Assay: immunoSEQ multiplex PCR; the TCRdb copy retains only in-frame clones and omits some. The sample totals around 26,000 clones. The material sequenced was PBMCs. Receptor source: a male donor in good health and CMV-seropositive. Both conserved end residues are part of each CDR3. Each record gives: D gene, J gene, clone size, V gene, CDR3 protein, CDR3 DNA. D genes are given only for firm matches. Size values are once, few and many counts, or a class for expanded clones, and some rows have none.

>TRBD1|TRBJ1-1|-|TRBV18
CASSPRDRVMNTEAFF
TGTGCCAGCTCACCAAGGGACAGGGTAATGAACACTGAAGCTTTCTTT
>TRBD1|TRBJ1-1|-|TRBV6-1
CASSDTEGTGKAFF
TGTGCCAGCAGTGATACAGAAGGGACAGGCAAAGCTTTCTTT
>-|TRBJ2-7|-|TRBV6-1
CASSEILRVREQYF
TGTGCCAGCAGTGAAATATTGAGGGTTCGCGAGCAGTACTTC
>-|TRBJ2-7|-|TRBV15
CATSGTGMSSEQYF
TGTGCCACCAGCGGAACAGGGATGAGCAGCGAGCAGTACTTC
>-|TRBJ1-1|-|TRBV28
CASSSGQTNTEAFF
TGTGCCAGCAGTTCAGGACAGACGAACACTGAAGCTTTCTTT
>TRBD1|TRBJ1-4|-|TRBV18
CASSPPGQGAPLTSTNEKLFF
TGTGCCAGCTCACCACCCGGACAGGGGGCGCCGCTAACTTCAACTAATGAAAAACTGTTTTTT
>-|TRBJ2-7|-|TRBV6-1
CASRNTGAYEQYF
TGTGCCAGCAGAAACACCGGAGCCTACGAGCAGTACTTC
>TRBD1|TRBJ2-7|-|TRBV29-1
CSVGGGQGVYEQYF
TGCAGCGTTGGGGGGGGACAGGGGGTTTACGAGCAGTACTTC
>TRBD1|TRBJ2-2|-|TRBV9
CASSVAAQGGTGELFF
TGTGCCAGCAGCGTAGCCGCACAGGGGGGAACCGGGGAGCTGTTTTTT
>-|TRBJ2-1|-|TRBV5-1
CASSSGGQPNEQFF
TGCGCCAGCAGCTCAGGGGGGCAGCCGAATGAGCAGTTCTTC
>-|TRBJ2-7|-|TRBV30
CAWSRTEAYEQYF
TGTGCCTGGAGTCGGACAGAAGCCTACGAGCAGTACTTC
>TRBD1|TRBJ1-1|-|TRBV11-1
CASSPWTGTNTEAFF
TGTGCCAGCAGCCCCTGGACAGGCACGAACACTGAAGCTTTCTTT
>TRBD2|TRBJ2-1|-|TRBV28
CASSYGTSEVNEQFF
TGTGCCAGCAGTTACGGGACTAGCGAGGTCAATGAGCAGTTCTTC
>-|TRBJ1-2|-|TRBV30
CAWSPGIANYGYTF
TGTGCCTGGAGTCCGGGAATTGCTAACTATGGCTACACCTTC
>-|TRBJ2-7|-|TRBV6-1
CGSGVGDEQYF
TGTGGCTCTGGCGTCGGGGACGAGCAGTACTTC
>TRBD2|TRBJ2-3|-|TRBV9
CASSPSGGGSDKQYF
TGTGCCAGCAGCCCTAGCGGGGGGGGCTCAGATAAGCAGTATTTT
>-|TRBJ2-7|-|TRBV18
CASSLSQSYEQYF
TGTGCCAGCTCTCTTTCACAATCCTACGAGCAGTACTTC
>TRBD1|TRBJ2-2|-|TRBV29-1
CSVTGGTGELFF
TGCAGCGTGACAGGGGGCACCGGGGAGCTGTTTTTT
>-|TRBJ2-7|-|TRBV4-2
CASRPRPGEGEQYF
TGTGCCAGCAGACCCCGACCCGGGGAAGGCGAGCAGTACTTC
>TRBD1|TRBJ2-1|-|TRBV7-2
CASSSRPGTGRPNEQFF
TGTGCCAGCAGCTCTCGGCCGGGGACAGGGAGGCCCAATGAGCAGTTCTTC
>-|TRBJ1-5|-|TRBV29-1
CSVEVQGDQPQHF
TGCAGCGTTGAAGTACAGGGAGATCAGCCCCAGCATTTT
>-|TRBJ1-1|-|TRBV19
CASSISVTGGTEAFF
TGTGCCAGTAGTATTTCAGTGACGGGAGGGACTGAAGCTTTCTTT
>TRBD2|TRBJ2-2|-|TRBV4-2
CASSQGGDYHTGELFF
TGTGCCAGCAGCCAAGGGGGGGACTACCACACCGGGGAGCTGTTTTTT
>TRBD1|TRBJ2-7|-|TRBV29-1
CSVAAGTGGIYEQYF
TGCAGCGTTGCGGCCGGGACAGGGGGCATCTACGAGCAGTACTTC
>TRBD1|TRBJ2-7|-|TRBV4-1
CASSQGLQGSSYEQYF
TGCGCCAGCAGCCAAGGGTTACAGGGGAGCTCCTACGAGCAGTACTTC
>TRBD1|TRBJ1-2|-|TRBV6-5
CASSPGDRVYGYTF
TGTGCCAGCAGCCCCGGGGACAGGGTCTATGGCTACACCTTC
>-|TRBJ1-2|-|TRBV19
CATEITGSHYGYTF
TGTGCCACCGAAATAACAGGTTCCCACTATGGCTACACCTTC
>TRBD1|TRBJ1-1|-|TRBV19
CASSMRRAGSRGFF
TGTGCCAGTAGTATGAGGCGGGCAGGCTCCAGGGGGTTCTTT
>-|TRBJ1-2|-|TRBV6-5
CASSYSAGMNGYTF
TGTGCCAGCAGTTACTCGGCAGGGATGAATGGCTACACCTTC
>-|TRBJ2-1|-|TRBV30
CAWSEDSYNEQFF
TGTGCCTGGAGTGAGGACAGCTACAATGAGCAGTTCTTC
>TRBD2|TRBJ2-7|-|TRBV4-3
CASSQLAGTYEQYF
TGCGCCAGCAGCCAATTAGCGGGGACCTACGAGCAGTACTTC
>TRBD1|TRBJ1-5|-|TRBV27
CASSSGQGAHQPQHF
TGTGCCAGCAGTTCGGGACAGGGGGCTCATCAGCCCCAGCATTTT
>TRBD1|TRBJ2-7|-|TRBV7-2
CASSLDRDRGHEQYF
TGTGCCAGCAGCTTAGACCGGGACAGGGGACACGAGCAGTACTTC
>-|TRBJ2-7|-|TRBV12-2
CASRSVRDNSYEQYF
TGTGCAAGTCGCTCGGTCCGGGACAACTCCTACGAGCAGTACTTC
>-|TRBJ2-6|medium-sized|TRBV7-2
CASSSQSGANVLTF
TGTGCCAGCAGCTCACAGTCTGGGGCCAACGTCCTGACTTTC
>-|TRBJ1-1|-|TRBV27
CASSLSRGGNTEAFF
TGTGCCAGCAGTTTATCAAGAGGAGGGAACACTGAAGCTTTCTTT
>-|TRBJ2-1|-|TRBV7-2
CASSLAISIGNEQFF
TGTGCCAGCAGCTTAGCCATCAGTATTGGCAATGAGCAGTTCTTC
>-|TRBJ2-1|-|TRBV29-1
CSVVVGQIDYNEQFF
TGCAGCGTTGTAGTTGGGCAGATCGACTACAATGAGCAGTTCTTC
>-|TRBJ1-1|-|TRBV7-9
CASSPKTGWRTEAFF
TGTGCCAGCAGCCCAAAGACAGGATGGAGGACTGAAGCTTTCTTT
>TRBD1|TRBJ1-2|-|TRBV7-2
CASSLDRGYGYTF
TGTGCCAGCAGCTTAGACAGGGGCTATGGCTACACCTTC
>-|TRBJ1-1|-|TRBV9
CASSSRPGRNTEAFF
TGTGCCAGCAGCTCACGACCCGGGAGAAACACTGAAGCTTTCTTT
>-|TRBJ1-4|-|TRBV9
CASSGDSSGREKLFF
TGTGCCAGCAGCGGTGACAGTTCAGGTCGGGAAAAACTGTTTTTT
>-|TRBJ2-1|-|TRBV30
CAWSKDTNEQFF
TGTGCCTGGAGTAAGGACACTAATGAGCAGTTCTTC
>-|TRBJ1-1|-|TRBV27
CASSLPGPNTEAFF
TGTGCCAGCAGTTTACCAGGCCCGAACACTGAAGCTTTCTTT
>-|TRBJ2-7|-|TRBV29-1
CSVTGRPPNYEQYF
TGCAGCGTTACAGGGAGACCGCCAAATTACGAGCAGTACTTC
>-|TRBJ2-7|-|TRBV6-5
CASSFYLPGTYEQYF
TGTGCCAGCAGTTTTTATCTCCCGGGTACCTACGAGCAGTACTTC